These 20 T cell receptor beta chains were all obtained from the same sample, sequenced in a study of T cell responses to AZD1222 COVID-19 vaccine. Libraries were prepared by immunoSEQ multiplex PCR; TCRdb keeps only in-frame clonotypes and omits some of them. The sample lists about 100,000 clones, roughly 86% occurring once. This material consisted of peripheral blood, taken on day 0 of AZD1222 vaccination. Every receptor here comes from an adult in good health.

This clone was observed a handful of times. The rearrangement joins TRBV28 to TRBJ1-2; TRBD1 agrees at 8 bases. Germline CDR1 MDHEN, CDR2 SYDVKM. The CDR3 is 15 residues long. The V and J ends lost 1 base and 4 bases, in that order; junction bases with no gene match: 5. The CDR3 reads CASSLFQGAGYGYTF. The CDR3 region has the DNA TGTGCCAGCAGTTTATTTCAGGGGGCAGGCTATGGCTACACCTTC.

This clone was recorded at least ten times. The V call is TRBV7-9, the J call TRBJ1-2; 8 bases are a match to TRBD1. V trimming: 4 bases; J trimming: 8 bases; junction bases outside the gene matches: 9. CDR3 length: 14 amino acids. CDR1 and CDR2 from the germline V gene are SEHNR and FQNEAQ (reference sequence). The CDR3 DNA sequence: TGTGCCAGCAGCTGGGAACAGGGGGTATACGGCTACACCTTC. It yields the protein CASSWEQGVYGYTF. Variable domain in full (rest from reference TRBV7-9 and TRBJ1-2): DTGVSQNPRHKITKRGQNVTFRCDPISEHNRLYWYRQTLGQGPEFLTYFQNEAQLEKSRLLSDRFSAERPKGSFSTLEIQRTEQGDSAMYLCASSWEQGVYGYTFGSGTRLTVV.

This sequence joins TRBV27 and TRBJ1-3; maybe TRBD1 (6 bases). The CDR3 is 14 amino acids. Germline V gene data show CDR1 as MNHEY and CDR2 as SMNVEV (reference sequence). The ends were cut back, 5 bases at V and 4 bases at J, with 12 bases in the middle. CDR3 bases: TGTGCCAGCAGTGCAGGGGTTTCAGGAAACACCATATATTTT. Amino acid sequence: CASSAGVSGNTIYF.

In nucleotides, the CDR3 is TGTGCCAGCAGCCCCGGACAGGGGCGCATGGAGACCCAGTACTTC. Translating it yields CASSPGQGRMETQYF. The chain joins TRBV28 to TRBJ2-5; 9 nucleotides line up with TRBD1. The germline gives CDR1 MDHEN, CDR2 SYDVKM. Unmatched junction bases numbered 10, after V lost 6 bases and J lost 5 bases. This CDR3 has 15 residues.

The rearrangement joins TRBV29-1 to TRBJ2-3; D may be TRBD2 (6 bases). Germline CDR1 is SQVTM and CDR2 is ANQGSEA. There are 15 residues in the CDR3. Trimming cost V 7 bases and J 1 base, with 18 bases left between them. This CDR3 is CSGRDHTAGTDTQYF. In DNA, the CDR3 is TGCAGCGGGAGGGATCACACCGCTGGCACAGATACGCAGTATTTT.

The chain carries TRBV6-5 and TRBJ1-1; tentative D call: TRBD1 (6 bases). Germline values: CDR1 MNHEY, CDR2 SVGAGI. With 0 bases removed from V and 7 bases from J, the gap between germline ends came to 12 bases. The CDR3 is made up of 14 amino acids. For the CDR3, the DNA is TGTGCCAGCAGTTACTCGGGGGCGGACAGTGAAGCTTTCTTT. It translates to CASSYSGADSEAFF.

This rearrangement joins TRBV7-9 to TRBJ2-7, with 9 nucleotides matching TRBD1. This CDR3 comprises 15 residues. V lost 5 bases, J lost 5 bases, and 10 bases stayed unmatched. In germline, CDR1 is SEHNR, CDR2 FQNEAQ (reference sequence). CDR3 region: CASSTQTGGFNEQYF. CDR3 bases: TGTGCCAGCAGCACCCAAACAGGGGGCTTCAACGAGCAGTACTTC.

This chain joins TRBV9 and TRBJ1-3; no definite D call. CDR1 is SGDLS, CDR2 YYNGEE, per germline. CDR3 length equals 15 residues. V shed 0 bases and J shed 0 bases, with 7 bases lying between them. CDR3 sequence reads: CASSVDSLSGNTIYF. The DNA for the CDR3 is TGTGCCAGCAGCGTAGATTCTCTCTCTGGAAACACCATATATTTT.

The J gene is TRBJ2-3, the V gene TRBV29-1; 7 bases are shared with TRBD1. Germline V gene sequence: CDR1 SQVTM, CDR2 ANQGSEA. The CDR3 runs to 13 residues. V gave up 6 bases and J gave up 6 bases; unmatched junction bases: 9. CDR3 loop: CSVQKGAADTQYF. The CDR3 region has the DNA TGCAGCGTCCAAAAGGGGGCAGCTGATACGCAGTATTTT.

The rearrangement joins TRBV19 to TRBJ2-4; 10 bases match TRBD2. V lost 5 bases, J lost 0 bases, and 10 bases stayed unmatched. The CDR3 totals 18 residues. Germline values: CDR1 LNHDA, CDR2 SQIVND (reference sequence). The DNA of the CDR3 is TGTGCCAGTAGTCACGAGCGGGGGGGGTTCCTAGCCAAAAACATTCAGTACTTC. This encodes CASSHERGGFLAKNIQYF.

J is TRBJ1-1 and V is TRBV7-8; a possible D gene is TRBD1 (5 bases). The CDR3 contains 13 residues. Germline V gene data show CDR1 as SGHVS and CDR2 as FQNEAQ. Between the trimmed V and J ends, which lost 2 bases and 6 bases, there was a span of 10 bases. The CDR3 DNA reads TGTGCCAGCAGCTTATTTATGGGGGCTGAAGCTTTCTTT. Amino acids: CASSLFMGAEAFF.

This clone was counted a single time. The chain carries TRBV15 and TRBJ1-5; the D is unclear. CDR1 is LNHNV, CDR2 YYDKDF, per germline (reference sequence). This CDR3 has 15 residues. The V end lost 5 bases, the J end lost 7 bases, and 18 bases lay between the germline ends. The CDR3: CATSFADDERQPQHF. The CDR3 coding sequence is TGTGCCACCAGCTTTGCGGATGACGAGAGGCAGCCCCAGCATTTT.

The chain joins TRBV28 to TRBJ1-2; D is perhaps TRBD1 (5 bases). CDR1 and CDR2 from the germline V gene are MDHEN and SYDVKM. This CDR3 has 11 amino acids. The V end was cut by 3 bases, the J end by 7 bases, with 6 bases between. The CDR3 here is CASSLGVGYTF. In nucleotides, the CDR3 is TGTGCCAGCAGTTTGGGGGTTGGCTACACCTTC.

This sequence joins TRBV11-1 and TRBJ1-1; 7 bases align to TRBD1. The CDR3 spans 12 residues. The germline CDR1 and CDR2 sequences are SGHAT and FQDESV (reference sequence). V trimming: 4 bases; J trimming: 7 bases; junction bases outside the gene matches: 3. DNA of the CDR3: TGTGCCAGCAGCTCCCGGGACAGTGAAGCTTTCTTT. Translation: CASSSRDSEAFF.

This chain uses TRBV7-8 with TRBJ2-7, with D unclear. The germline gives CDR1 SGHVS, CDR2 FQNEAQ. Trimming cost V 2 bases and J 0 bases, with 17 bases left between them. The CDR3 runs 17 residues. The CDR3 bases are TGTGCCAGCAGCTTAATTTCTAGGACCGCCAGCTCCTACGAGCAGTACTTC. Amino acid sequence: CASSLISRTASSYEQYF.

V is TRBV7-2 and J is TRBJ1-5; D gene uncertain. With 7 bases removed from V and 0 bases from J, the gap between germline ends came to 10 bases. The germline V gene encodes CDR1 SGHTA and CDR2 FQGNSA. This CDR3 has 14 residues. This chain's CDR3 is CASTLPGSNQPQHF. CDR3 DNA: TGTGCCAGCACGCTACCAGGTAGCAATCAGCCCCAGCATTTT.

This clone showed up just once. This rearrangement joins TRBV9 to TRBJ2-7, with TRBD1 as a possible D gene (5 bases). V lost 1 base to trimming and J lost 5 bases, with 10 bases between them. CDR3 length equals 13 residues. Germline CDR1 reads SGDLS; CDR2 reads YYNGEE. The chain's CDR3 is CASSVSIQDEQYF. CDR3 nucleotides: TGTGCCAGCAGCGTATCTATACAGGACGAGCAGTACTTC.

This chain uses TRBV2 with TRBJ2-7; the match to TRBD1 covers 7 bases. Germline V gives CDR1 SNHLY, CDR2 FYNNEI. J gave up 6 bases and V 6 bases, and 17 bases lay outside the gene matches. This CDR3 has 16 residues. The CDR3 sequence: CASSYWDSRKDAEQYF. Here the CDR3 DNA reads TGTGCCAGCAGCTACTGGGACAGCAGGAAGGACGCCGAGCAGTACTTC.

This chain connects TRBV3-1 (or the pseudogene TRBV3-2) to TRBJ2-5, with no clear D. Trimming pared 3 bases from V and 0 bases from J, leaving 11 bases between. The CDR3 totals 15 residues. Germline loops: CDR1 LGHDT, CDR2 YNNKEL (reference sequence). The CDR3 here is CASSQGGTYQETQYF. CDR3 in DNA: TGTGCCAGCAGCCAGGGCGGAACGTACCAAGAGACCCAGTACTTC.

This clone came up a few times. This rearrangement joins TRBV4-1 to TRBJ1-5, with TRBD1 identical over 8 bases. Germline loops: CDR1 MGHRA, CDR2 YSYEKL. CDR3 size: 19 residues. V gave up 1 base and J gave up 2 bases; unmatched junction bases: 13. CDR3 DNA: TGCGCCAGCAGCCAAGGGACAGGGAGCAGGGGGTCACGCAATCAGCCCCAGCATTTT. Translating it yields CASSQGTGSRGSRNQPQHF.